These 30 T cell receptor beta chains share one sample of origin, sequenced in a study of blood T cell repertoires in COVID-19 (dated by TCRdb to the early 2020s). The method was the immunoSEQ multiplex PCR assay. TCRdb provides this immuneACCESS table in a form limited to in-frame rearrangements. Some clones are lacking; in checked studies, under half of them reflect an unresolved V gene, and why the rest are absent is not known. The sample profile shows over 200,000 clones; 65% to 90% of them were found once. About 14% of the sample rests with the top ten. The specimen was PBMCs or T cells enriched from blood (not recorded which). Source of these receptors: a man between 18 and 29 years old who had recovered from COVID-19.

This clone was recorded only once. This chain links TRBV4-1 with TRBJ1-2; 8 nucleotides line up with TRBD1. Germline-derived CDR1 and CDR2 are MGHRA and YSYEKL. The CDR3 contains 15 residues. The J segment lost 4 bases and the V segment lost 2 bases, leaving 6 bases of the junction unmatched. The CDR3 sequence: CASSQPDRGAYGYTF. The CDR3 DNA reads TGCGCCAGCAGCCAACCCGACAGGGGCGCCTATGGCTACACCTTC.

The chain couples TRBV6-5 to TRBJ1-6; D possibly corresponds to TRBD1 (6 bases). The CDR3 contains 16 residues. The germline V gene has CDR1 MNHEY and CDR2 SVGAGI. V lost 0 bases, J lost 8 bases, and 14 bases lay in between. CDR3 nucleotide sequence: TGTGCCAGCAGTTACTCGATGCAGGGGTTGGATTCACCCCTCCACTTT. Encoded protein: CASSYSMQGLDSPLHF.

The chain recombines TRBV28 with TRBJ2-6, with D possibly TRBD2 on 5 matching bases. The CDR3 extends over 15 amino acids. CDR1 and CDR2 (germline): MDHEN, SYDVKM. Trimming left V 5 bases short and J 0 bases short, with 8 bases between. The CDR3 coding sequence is TGTGCCAGCAGTCAACGGGGCTCTGGGGCCAACGTCCTGACTTTC. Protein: CASSQRGSGANVLTF.

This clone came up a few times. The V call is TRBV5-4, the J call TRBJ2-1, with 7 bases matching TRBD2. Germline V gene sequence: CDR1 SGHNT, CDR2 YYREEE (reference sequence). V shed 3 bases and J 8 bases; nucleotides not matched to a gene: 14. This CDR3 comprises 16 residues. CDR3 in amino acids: CASSSTPTSAGDEQFF. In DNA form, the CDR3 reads TGTGCCAGCAGCTCTACTCCAACGTCCGCGGGGGATGAGCAGTTCTTC.

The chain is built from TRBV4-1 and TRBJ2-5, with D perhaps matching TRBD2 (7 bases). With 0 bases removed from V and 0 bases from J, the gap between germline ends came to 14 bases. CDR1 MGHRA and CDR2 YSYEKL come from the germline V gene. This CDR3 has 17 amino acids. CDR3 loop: CASSQDPGGAYQETQYF. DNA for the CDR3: TGCGCCAGCAGCCAAGATCCGGGGGGCGCCTACCAAGAGACCCAGTACTTC.

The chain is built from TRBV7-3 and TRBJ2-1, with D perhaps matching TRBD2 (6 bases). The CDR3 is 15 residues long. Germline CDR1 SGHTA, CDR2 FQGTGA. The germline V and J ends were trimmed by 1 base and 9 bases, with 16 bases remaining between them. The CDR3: CASSLNGRAVSEQFF. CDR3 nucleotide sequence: TGTGCCAGCAGCTTAAACGGGAGAGCGGTGAGTGAGCAGTTCTTC. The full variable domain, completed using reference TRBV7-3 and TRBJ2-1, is GAGVSQTPSNKVTEKGKYVELRCDPISGHTALYWYRQSLGQGPEFLIYFQGTGAADDSGLPNDRFFAVRPEGSVSTLKIQRTERGDSAVYLCASSLNGRAVSEQFFGPGTRLTVL.

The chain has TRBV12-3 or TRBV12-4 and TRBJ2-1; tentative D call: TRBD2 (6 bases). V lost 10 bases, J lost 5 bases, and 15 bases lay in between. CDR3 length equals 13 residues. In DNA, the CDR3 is TGTGCCACCGGGGGTACTATCAACAATGAGCAGTTCTTC. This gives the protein CATGGTINNEQFF.

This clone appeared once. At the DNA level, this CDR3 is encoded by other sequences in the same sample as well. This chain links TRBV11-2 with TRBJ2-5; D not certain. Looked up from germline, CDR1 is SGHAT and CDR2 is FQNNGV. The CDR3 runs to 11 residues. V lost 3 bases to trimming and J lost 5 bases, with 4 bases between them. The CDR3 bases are TGTGCCAGCAGCTTCCGGGAGACCCAGTACTTC. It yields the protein CASSFRETQYF.

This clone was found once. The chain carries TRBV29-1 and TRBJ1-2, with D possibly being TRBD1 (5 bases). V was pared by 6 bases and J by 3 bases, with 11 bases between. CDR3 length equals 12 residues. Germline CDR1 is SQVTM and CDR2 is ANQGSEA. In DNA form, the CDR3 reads TGCAGCGTCAATACAGGCCACTATGGCTACACCTTC. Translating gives CSVNTGHYGYTF.

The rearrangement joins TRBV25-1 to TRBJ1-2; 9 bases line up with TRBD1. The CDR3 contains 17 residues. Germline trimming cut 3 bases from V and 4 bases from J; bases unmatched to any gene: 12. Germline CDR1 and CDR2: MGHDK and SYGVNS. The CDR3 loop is CASSDQPQGAHGYGYTF. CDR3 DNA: TGTGCCAGCAGTGACCAACCACAGGGGGCACACGGCTATGGCTACACCTTC.

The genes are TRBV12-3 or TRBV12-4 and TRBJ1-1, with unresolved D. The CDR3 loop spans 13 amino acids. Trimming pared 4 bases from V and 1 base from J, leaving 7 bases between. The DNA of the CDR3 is TGTGCCAGCAGTTCTAGTACGAACACTGAAGCTTTCTTT. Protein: CASSSSTNTEAFF.

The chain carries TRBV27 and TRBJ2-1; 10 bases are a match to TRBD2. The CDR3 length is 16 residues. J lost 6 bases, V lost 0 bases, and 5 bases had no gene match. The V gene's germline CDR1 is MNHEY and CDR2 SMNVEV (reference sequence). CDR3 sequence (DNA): TGTGCCAGCAGTTTATCAAGCGGGAGGGCTGTCAATGAGCAGTTCTTC. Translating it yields CASSLSSGRAVNEQFF.

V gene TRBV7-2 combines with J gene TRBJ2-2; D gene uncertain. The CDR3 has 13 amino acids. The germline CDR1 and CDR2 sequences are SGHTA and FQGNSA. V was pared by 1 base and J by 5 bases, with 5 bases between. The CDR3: CASSLVLTGELFF. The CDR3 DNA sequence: TGTGCCAGCAGCTTAGTACTAACCGGGGAGCTGTTTTTT.

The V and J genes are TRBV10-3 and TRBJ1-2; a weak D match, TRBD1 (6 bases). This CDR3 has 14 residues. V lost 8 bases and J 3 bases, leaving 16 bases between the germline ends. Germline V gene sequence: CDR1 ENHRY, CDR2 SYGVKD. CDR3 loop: CAIADRSNYYGYTF. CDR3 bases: TGTGCCATCGCCGACAGGTCGAACTACTATGGCTACACCTTC.

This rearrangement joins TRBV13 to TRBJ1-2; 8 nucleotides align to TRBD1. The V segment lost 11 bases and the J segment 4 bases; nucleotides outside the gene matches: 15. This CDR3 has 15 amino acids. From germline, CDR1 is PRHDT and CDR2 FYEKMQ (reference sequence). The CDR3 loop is CAADQRTGTPYGYTF. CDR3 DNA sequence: TGTGCCGCAGACCAGAGGACAGGGACCCCCTATGGCTACACCTTC.

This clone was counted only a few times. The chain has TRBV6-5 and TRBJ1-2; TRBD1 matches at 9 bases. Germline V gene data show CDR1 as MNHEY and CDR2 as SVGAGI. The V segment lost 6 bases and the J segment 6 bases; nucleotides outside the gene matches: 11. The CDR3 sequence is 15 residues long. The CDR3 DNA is TGTGCCAGCAGCCATGGGGGACAGGGTATCGATGGCTACACCTTC. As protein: CASSHGGQGIDGYTF.

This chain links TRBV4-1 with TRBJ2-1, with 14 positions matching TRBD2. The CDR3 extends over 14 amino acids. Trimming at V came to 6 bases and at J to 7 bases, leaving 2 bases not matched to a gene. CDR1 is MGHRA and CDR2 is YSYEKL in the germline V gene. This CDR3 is CASRTSGGDNEQFF. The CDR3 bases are TGCGCCAGCAGGACTAGCGGGGGGGATAATGAGCAGTTCTTC.

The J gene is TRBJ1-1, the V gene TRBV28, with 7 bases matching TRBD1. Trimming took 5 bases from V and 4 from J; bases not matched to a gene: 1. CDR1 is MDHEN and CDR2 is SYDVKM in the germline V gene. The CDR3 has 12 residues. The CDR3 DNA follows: TGTGCCAGCAGTACAGGGGCCACTGAAGCTTTCTTT. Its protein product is CASSTGATEAFF.

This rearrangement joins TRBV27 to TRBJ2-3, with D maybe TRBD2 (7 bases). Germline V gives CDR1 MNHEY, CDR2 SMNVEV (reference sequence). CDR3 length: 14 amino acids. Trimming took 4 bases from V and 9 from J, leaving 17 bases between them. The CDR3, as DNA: TGTGCCAGCAGTTCGCAAGGGGGGGGTGCGACGCAGTATTTT. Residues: CASSSQGGGATQYF.

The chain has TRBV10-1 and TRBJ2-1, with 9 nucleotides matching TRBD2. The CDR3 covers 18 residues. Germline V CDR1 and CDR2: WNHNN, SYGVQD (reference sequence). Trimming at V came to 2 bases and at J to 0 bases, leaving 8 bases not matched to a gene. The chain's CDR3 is CASSERLAATSSYNEQFF. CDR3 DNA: TGCGCCAGCAGTGAGCGACTAGCGGCCACCAGCTCCTACAATGAGCAGTTCTTC.

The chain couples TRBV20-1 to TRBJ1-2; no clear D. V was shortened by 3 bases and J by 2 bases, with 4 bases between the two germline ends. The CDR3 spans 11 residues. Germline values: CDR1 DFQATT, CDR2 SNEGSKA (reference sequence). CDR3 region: CSASLNYGYTF. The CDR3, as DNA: TGCAGTGCTAGCCTCAACTATGGCTACACCTTC.

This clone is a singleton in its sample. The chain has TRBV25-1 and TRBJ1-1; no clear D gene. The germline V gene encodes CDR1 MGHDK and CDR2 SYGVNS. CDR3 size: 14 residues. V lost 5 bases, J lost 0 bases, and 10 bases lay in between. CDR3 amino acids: CASSQTGLNTEAFF. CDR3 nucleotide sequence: TGTGCCAGCAGTCAAACGGGATTGAACACTGAAGCTTTCTTT.

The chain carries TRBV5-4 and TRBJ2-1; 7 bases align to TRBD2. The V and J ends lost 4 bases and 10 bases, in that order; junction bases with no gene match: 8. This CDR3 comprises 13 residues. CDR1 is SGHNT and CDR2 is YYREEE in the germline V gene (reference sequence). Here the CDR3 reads CASSPGGGREQFF. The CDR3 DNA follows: TGTGCCAGCAGCCCTGGGGGAGGGCGCGAGCAGTTCTTC.

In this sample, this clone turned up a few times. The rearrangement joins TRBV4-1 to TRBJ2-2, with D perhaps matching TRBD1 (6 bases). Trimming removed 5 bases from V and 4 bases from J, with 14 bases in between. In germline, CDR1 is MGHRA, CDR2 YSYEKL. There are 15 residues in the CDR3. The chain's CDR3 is CASSEWDTSTGELFF. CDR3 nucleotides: TGCGCCAGCAGCGAATGGGACACCTCCACCGGGGAGCTGTTTTTT.

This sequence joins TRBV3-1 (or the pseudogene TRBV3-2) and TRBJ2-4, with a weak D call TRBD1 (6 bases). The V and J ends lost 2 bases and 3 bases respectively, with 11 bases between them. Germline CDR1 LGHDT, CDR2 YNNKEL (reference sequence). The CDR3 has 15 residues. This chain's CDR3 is CASSQQGIDKNIQYF. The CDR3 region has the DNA TGTGCCAGCAGCCAACAGGGGATCGACAAAAACATTCAGTACTTC.

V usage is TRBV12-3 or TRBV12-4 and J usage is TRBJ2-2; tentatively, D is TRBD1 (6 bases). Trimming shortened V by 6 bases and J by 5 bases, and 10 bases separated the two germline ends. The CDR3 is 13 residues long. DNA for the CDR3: TGTGCCAGCAGAGGGACACTAACCGGGGAGCTGTTTTTT. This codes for CASRGTLTGELFF.

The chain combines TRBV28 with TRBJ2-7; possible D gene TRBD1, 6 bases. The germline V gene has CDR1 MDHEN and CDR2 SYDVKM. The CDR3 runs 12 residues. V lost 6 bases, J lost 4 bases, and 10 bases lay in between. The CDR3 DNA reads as TGTGCCAGCAGACCAGGGGAATACGAGCAGTACTTC. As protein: CASRPGEYEQYF.

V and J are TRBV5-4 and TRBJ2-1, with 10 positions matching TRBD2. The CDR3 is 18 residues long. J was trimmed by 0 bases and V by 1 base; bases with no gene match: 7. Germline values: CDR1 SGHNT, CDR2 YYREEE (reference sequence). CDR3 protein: CASSLFSGGKSSYNEQFF. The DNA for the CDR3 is TGTGCCAGCAGCTTGTTTAGCGGGGGGAAAAGCTCCTACAATGAGCAGTTCTTC. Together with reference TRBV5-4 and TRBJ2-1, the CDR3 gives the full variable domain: ETGVTQSPTHLIKTRGQQVTLRCSSQSGHNTVSWYQQALGQGPQFIFQYYREEENGRGNFPPRFSGLQFPNYSSELNVNALELDDSALYLCASSLFSGGKSSYNEQFFGPGTRLTVL.

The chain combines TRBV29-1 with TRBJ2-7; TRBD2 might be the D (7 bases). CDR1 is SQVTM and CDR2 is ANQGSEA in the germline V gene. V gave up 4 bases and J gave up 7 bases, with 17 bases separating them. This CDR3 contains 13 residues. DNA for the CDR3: TGCAGCGTTGGAGTGGGAGGGGGTCGAGAGCAGTACTTC. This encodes CSVGVGGGREQYF.

The CDR3 DNA follows: TGTGCCAGTAGTATCTTCTCAACAGGGTCGGTTTCACCCCTCCACTTT. It is translated as CASSIFSTGSVSPLHF. The chain is built from TRBV19 and TRBJ1-6, with a tentative D call TRBD1 (6 bases). Germline V lookup: CDR1 LNHDA, CDR2 SQIVND (reference sequence). V lost 3 bases and J 9 bases, leaving 18 bases between the germline ends. The CDR3 sequence is 16 residues long.